One sample yielded the 10 T cell receptor beta chains listed below, sequenced in a study of cytomegalovirus exposure and HLA in healthy donors. PCR primers comprised 60 Vbeta and 13 Jbeta primers. Produced via immunoSEQ multiplex PCR; TCRdb's table is partial and in-frame only. Among some 100,000 clones, 74% were seen once, and the ten largest hold 2% to 2.5%. The material sequenced was PBMCs. These receptors were obtained from a human donor in good health.

This sequence joins TRBV2 and TRBJ1-2, with D perhaps TRBD1 (5 bases). The CDR3 sequence is 14 residues long. V shed 1 base and J shed 3 bases, with 9 bases lying between them. Germline-derived CDR1 and CDR2 are SNHLY and FYNNEI. Here the CDR3 reads CASSEVGGDYGYTF. The CDR3 DNA sequence: TGTGCCAGCAGTGAAGTGGGGGGGGACTATGGCTACACCTTC.

The genes are TRBV27 and TRBJ1-2; TRBD1 agrees at 9 bases. The V gene end was trimmed by 2 bases and the J gene end by 4 bases; junction bases not matched to a gene: 2. Germline V CDR1 and CDR2: MNHEY, SMNVEV (reference sequence). This CDR3 region has 14 residues. The CDR3 here is CASSLTGQGYGYTF. Here the CDR3 DNA reads TGTGCCAGCAGTTTAACGGGACAGGGCTATGGCTACACCTTC.

This clone was seen a handful of times. V and J are TRBV5-4 and TRBJ2-3; 9 positions match TRBD2. This CDR3 has 16 residues. The V gene end was trimmed by 0 bases and the J gene end by 6 bases; junction bases not matched to a gene: 8. Germline V gives CDR1 SGHNT, CDR2 YYREEE (reference sequence). CDR3 region: CASSLVGGRAGDTQYF. In DNA, the CDR3 is TGTGCCAGCAGCTTGGTCGGCGGGAGGGCCGGGGATACGCAGTATTTT. Looking up the rest from reference TRBV5-4 and TRBJ2-3 gives the full variable domain: ETGVTQSPTHLIKTRGQQVTLRCSSQSGHNTVSWYQQALGQGPQFIFQYYREEENGRGNFPPRFSGLQFPNYSSELNVNALELDDSALYLCASSLVGGRAGDTQYFGPGTRLTVL.

The J gene is TRBJ2-3, the V gene TRBV10-1, with 8 bases matching TRBD2. This CDR3 has 14 amino acids. Germline CDR1 WNHNN, CDR2 SYGVQD (reference sequence). With V trimmed by 4 bases and J by 5 bases, 5 bases remained unmatched. The DNA of the CDR3 is TGCGCCAGCAGTGGGGGACTAGAGTTAGATACGCAGTATTTT. Its translation: CASSGGLELDTQYF.

The V gene is TRBV29-1, the J gene TRBJ1-1; TRBD1 matches 9 bases. The V segment lost 4 bases and the J segment 5 bases; nucleotides outside the gene matches: 11. Germline-derived CDR1 and CDR2 are SQVTM and ANQGSEA. There are 15 residues in the CDR3. CDR3 bases: TGCAGCGTTGCGGGACAGGGTAAAATAGGAACTGAAGCTTTCTTT. This encodes CSVAGQGKIGTEAFF.

This clone turned up a few times. This sequence joins TRBV6-4 and TRBJ1-2; 9 positions agree with TRBD1. Germline CDR1 and CDR2: MRHNA and SNTAGT. The CDR3 extends over 16 amino acids. The ends lost 0 bases at V and 2 bases at J; junction bases unmatched: 4. CDR3 loop: CASSDSNRGHNYGYTF. CDR3 DNA sequence: TGTGCCAGCAGTGACTCGAACAGGGGGCACAACTATGGCTACACCTTC.

V and J are TRBV10-3 and TRBJ1-3; D is unresolved. Germline V lookup: CDR1 ENHRY, CDR2 SYGVKD. Deletions cut 6 bases from V and 0 bases from J, with 9 bases between. The CDR3 loop spans 14 amino acids. CDR3 coding DNA: TGTGCCATCAGCTCCACAGTCTCTGGAAACACCATATATTTT. Amino acids: CAISSTVSGNTIYF.

The chain couples TRBV28 to TRBJ2-3, with TRBD2 identical over 9 bases. The CDR3 is made up of 15 amino acids. The germline gives CDR1 MDHEN, CDR2 SYDVKM. J lost 4 bases, V lost 10 bases, and 12 bases had no gene match. CDR3 sequence: CAISSRAGGPDTQYF. The CDR3 DNA follows: TGTGCCATCTCAAGCCGAGCGGGAGGCCCAGATACGCAGTATTTT. Using reference TRBV28 and TRBJ2-3 for the parts outside the CDR3, the full variable domain is DVKVTQSSRYLVKRTGEKVFLECVQDMDHENMFWYRQDPGLGLRLIYFSYDVKMKEKGDIPEGYSVSREKKERFSLILESASTNQTSMYLCAISSRAGGPDTQYFGPGTRLTVL.

The gene calls are TRBV5-1 and TRBJ1-6; D may be TRBD1 (6 bases). With 6 bases removed from V and 7 bases from J, the gap between germline ends came to 17 bases. This CDR3 has 15 amino acids. Per germline, CDR1 SGHRS and CDR2 YFSETQ. In nucleotides, the CDR3 is TGCGCCAGCACCAGATCCGGGACATCCAATTCACCCCTCCACTTT. Amino acid sequence: CASTRSGTSNSPLHF.

This clone appeared once. The gene calls are TRBV5-1 and TRBJ2-7, with 10 bases lining up with TRBD2. CDR1 is SGHRS, CDR2 YFSETQ, per germline. After removal of 3 bases from V and 6 bases from J, the junction contained 9 bases not matched to a gene. The CDR3 extends over 15 amino acids. CDR3 residues: CASSSSSGRASEQYF. Here the CDR3 DNA reads TGCGCCAGCAGCTCCTCGAGCGGGAGGGCCAGCGAGCAGTACTTC.